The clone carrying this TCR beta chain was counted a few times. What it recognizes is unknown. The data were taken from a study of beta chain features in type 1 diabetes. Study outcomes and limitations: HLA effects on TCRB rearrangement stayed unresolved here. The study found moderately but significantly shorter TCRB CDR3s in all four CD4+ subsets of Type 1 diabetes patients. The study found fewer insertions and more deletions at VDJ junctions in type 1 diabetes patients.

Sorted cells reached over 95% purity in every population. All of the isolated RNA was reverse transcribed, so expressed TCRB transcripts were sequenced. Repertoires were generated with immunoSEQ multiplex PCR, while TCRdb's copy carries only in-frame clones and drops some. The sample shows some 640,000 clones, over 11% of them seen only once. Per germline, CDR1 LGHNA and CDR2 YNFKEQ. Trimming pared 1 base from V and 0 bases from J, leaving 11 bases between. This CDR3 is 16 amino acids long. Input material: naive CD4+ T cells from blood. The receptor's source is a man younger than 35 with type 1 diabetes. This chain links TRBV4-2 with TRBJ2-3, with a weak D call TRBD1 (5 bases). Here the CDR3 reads CASSQAARASTDTQYF. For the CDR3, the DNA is TGTGCCAGCAGCCAAGCCGCCAGGGCTAGCACAGATACGCAGTATTTT.